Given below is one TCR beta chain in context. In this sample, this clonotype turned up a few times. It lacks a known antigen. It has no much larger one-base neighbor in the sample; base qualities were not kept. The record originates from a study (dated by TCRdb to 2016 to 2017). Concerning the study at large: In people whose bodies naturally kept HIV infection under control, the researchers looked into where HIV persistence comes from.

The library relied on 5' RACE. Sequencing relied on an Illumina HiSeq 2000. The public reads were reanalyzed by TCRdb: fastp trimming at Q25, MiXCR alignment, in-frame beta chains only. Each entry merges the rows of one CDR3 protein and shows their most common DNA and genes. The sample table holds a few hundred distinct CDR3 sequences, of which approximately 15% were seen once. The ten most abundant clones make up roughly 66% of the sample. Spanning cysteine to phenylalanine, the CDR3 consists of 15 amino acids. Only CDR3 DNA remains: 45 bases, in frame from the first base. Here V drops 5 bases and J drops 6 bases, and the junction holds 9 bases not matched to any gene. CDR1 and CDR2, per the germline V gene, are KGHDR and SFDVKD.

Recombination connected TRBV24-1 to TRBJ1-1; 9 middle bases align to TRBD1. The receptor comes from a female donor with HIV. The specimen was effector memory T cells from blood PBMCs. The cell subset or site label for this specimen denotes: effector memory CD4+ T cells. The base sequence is TGTGCCACCAGTGGAAGGACAGGGGCAGGGTCTGAAGCTTTCTTT. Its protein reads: CATSGRTGAGSEAFF.